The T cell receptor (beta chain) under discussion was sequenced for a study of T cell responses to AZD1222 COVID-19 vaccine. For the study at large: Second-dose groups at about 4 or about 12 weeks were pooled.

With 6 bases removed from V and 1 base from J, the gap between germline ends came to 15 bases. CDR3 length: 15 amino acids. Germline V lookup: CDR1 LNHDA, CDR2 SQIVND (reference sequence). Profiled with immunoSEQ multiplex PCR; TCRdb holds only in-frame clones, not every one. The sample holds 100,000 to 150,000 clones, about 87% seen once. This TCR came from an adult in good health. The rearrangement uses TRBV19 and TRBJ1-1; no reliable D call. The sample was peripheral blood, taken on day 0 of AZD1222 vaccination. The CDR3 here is CASSPRGLGNTEAFF. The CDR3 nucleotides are TGTGCCAGTAGCCCCAGAGGGTTGGGGAACACTGAAGCTTTCTTT.